The T cell receptor (beta chain) described here comes from a study of blood T cell repertoires in COVID-19. The germline gives CDR1 LGHDT, CDR2 YNNKEL (reference sequence). Trimming stripped 0 bases from V and 6 bases from J, with 13 bases between. The CDR3 is 15 amino acids. Sequencing used immunoSEQ multiplex PCR; TCRdb keeps in-frame clones, though not all of them. The sample shows around 77,000 clones, 90% of them seen only once. The receptor was isolated from a woman aged 80 or over with active or convalescent COVID-19. The rearrangement uses TRBV3-1 (or the pseudogene TRBV3-2) and TRBJ2-3; a possible D gene is TRBD2 (6 bases). The sequenced sample was peripheral blood. The CDR3 sequence is CASSQEGLPPDTQYF. In DNA form, the CDR3 reads TGTGCCAGCAGCCAAGAGGGACTTCCTCCGGATACGCAGTATTTT.